This TCR beta chain is from a study of T cell responses to AZD1222 COVID-19 vaccine. V gave up 0 bases and J gave up 10 bases; unmatched junction bases: 9. The CDR3 runs 16 residues. Looked up from germline, CDR1 is MNHEY and CDR2 is SVGAGI. The repertoire was sequenced with immunoSEQ multiplex PCR; TCRdb's copy has only in-frame clones and lacks some. The data show tens of thousands of clones, roughly nine tenths seen once. This clone was seen only once. This chain joins TRBV6-5 and TRBJ2-1, with TRBD2 identical over 10 bases. This sample comprised peripheral blood, obtained on day 0 of AZD1222 vaccination. The clonotype originates from an adult in good health. The CDR3 nucleotides read TGTGCCAGCAGTTACTCGATATCTAGCGGGAGTGAGGAGCAGTTCTTC. Translating it yields CASSYSISSGSEEQFF.